Listed below are T cell receptor beta chains from one sample, sequenced in a study of OX40 agonist ivuxolimab in advanced cancers. The table came from immunoSEQ multiplex PCR; TCRdb's copy has only in-frame clones and leaves some out. This table holds approximately 7,400 clones, 73% found once. Sequenced here: CD4+ or CD8+ T cells sorted from blood, sampled in a trial of the OX40 agonist ivuxolimab. All receptors derive from an adult with an advanced solid tumor such as melanoma, head and neck, liver or kidney cancer. The CDR3 runs from the conserved cysteine through the conserved F or W. D genes are given only for firm matches. Size values are once, few and many counts, or a class for expanded clones, and some rows have none.

clone size: .
V gene: TRBV6-1
J gene: TRBJ2-7
D gene: .
CDR3 protein: CASSEGGSSYEQYF
CDR3 DNA: TGTGCCAGCAGTGAAGGCGGAAGCTCCTACGAGCAGTACTTC

clone size: .
V gene: TRBV11-2
J gene: TRBJ2-1
D gene: .
CDR3 protein: CASSSHPGSEQFF
CDR3 DNA: TGTGCCAGCAGCTCCCACCCGGGGAGTGAGCAGTTCTTC

clone size: .
V gene: TRBV5-6
J gene: TRBJ2-5
D gene: .
CDR3 protein: CASTLGTALFQETQYF
CDR3 DNA: TGTGCCAGCACCTTAGGCACAGCCTTGTTTCAAGAGACCCAGTACTTC

clone size: .
V gene: TRBV11-2
J gene: TRBJ2-7
D gene: .
CDR3 protein: CASSQGEQYF
CDR3 DNA: TGTGCCAGCAGTCAGGGGGAGCAGTACTTC

clone size: .
V gene: TRBV7-2
J gene: TRBJ1-6
D gene: .
CDR3 protein: CASSGDRFYNSPLHF
CDR3 DNA: TGTGCCAGCTCCGGAGACAGGTTCTATAATTCACCCCTCCACTTT

clone size: .
V gene: TRBV7-2
J gene: TRBJ1-1
D gene: .
CDR3 protein: CASSLRTGNTEAFF
CDR3 DNA: TGTGCCAGCAGCTTACGCACTGGGAACACTGAAGCTTTCTTT

clone size: .
V gene: TRBV9
J gene: TRBJ2-7
D gene: TRBD2
CDR3 protein: CASSPGTSLYEQYF
CDR3 DNA: TGTGCCAGCAGCCCCGGGACTAGTCTTTACGAGCAGTACTTC

clone size: once
V gene: TRBV5-6
J gene: TRBJ1-1
D gene: .
CDR3 protein: CASSSGQIEAFF
CDR3 DNA: TGTGCCAGCAGCTCCGGACAGATTGAAGCTTTCTTT

clone size: .
V gene: TRBV7-9
J gene: TRBJ2-3
D gene: .
CDR3 protein: CASSFTDTQYF
CDR3 DNA: TGTGCCAGCAGCTTTACAGATACGCAGTATTTT

clone size: .
V gene: TRBV7-9
J gene: TRBJ2-1
D gene: .
CDR3 protein: CASSPTLAPTYEQFF
CDR3 DNA: TGTGCCAGCAGCCCCACCCTTGCTCCTACGTATGAGCAGTTCTTC

clone size: few
V gene: TRBV7-9
J gene: TRBJ2-2
D gene: TRBD2
CDR3 protein: CASSPSTSGGPGELFF
CDR3 DNA: TGTGCCAGCAGCCCCTCCACTAGCGGGGGCCCCGGGGAGCTGTTTTTT

clone size: .
V gene: TRBV11-2
J gene: TRBJ2-3
D gene: .
CDR3 protein: CASSTSALAFTDTQYF
CDR3 DNA: TGTGCCAGCAGCACCTCTGCTCTAGCGTTCACAGATACGCAGTATTTT

clone size: .
V gene: TRBV5-1
J gene: TRBJ1-1
D gene: .
CDR3 protein: CASSLGTLNTEAFF
CDR3 DNA: TGCGCCAGCAGCTTGGGGACACTGAACACTGAAGCTTTCTTT

clone size: .
V gene: TRBV7-9
J gene: TRBJ2-7
D gene: .
CDR3 protein: CASSLYGIEQYF
CDR3 DNA: TGTGCCAGCAGCTTATATGGGATTGAGCAGTACTTC

clone size: .
V gene: TRBV11-2
J gene: TRBJ2-1
D gene: TRBD1
CDR3 protein: CASSTLDRGGYNEQFF
CDR3 DNA: TGTGCCAGCAGCACGTTGGACAGGGGGGGATACAATGAGCAGTTCTTC

clone size: few
V gene: TRBV28
J gene: TRBJ2-7
D gene: TRBD1
CDR3 protein: CASSVRTGSLYEQYF
CDR3 DNA: TGTGCCAGCAGTGTACGGACAGGGTCGCTTTACGAGCAGTACTTC

clone size: .
V gene: TRBV7-6
J gene: TRBJ1-1
D gene: .
CDR3 protein: CASSPPAGTNTEAFF
CDR3 DNA: TGTGCCAGCAGCCCTCCCGCCGGCACGAACACTGAAGCTTTCTTT

clone size: .
V gene: TRBV27
J gene: TRBJ2-1
D gene: .
CDR3 protein: CASSLSSPSTYSYNEQFF
CDR3 DNA: TGTGCCAGCAGTTTATCGTCCCCATCGACCTACTCCTACAATGAGCAGTTCTTC

clone size: .
V gene: TRBV7-9
J gene: TRBJ2-1
D gene: TRBD1
CDR3 protein: CASIPRDRVSSEQFF
CDR3 DNA: TGTGCCAGCATCCCCCGGGACAGGGTCTCCAGTGAGCAGTTCTTC

clone size: .
V gene: TRBV4-2
J gene: TRBJ1-3
D gene: TRBD1
CDR3 protein: CASSPKAGGTGNTIYF
CDR3 DNA: TGTGCCAGCAGCCCCAAAGCAGGGGGTACGGGAAACACCATATATTTT

clone size: .
V gene: TRBV4-3
J gene: TRBJ2-2
D gene: TRBD1
CDR3 protein: CASSQEIPGGSGELFF
CDR3 DNA: TGCGCCAGCAGCCAAGAAATTCCAGGGGGATCCGGGGAGCTGTTTTTT

clone size: .
V gene: TRBV7-9
J gene: TRBJ1-4
D gene: .
CDR3 protein: CASSRQANEKLFF
CDR3 DNA: TGTGCCAGCAGCAGACAGGCTAATGAAAAACTGTTTTTT

clone size: few
V gene: TRBV2
J gene: TRBJ1-6
D gene: TRBD1
CDR3 protein: CASIDRAGVYNSPLHF
CDR3 DNA: TGTGCCAGCATAGACAGGGCAGGAGTCTATAATTCACCCCTCCACTTT

clone size: medium-sized
V gene: TRBV7-9
J gene: TRBJ1-2
D gene: .
CDR3 protein: CASTTDGANYGYTF
CDR3 DNA: TGTGCCAGCACCACGGACGGGGCAAACTATGGCTACACCTTC

clone size: .
V gene: TRBV4-1
J gene: TRBJ1-1
D gene: .
CDR3 protein: CASSQEAGVNTEAFF
CDR3 DNA: TGCGCCAGCAGCCAAGAAGCAGGGGTGAACACTGAAGCTTTCTTT

clone size: .
V gene: TRBV7-2
J gene: TRBJ2-6
D gene: .
CDR3 protein: CASLGSRVGGSGANVLTF
CDR3 DNA: TGTGCCAGCTTGGGTTCGAGGGTGGGTGGCTCTGGGGCCAACGTCCTGACTTTC

clone size: .
V gene: TRBV9
J gene: TRBJ2-1
D gene: TRBD2
CDR3 protein: CASSAYLAEDNNEQFF
CDR3 DNA: TGTGCCAGCAGCGCGTACCTAGCGGAGGACAACAATGAGCAGTTCTTC

clone size: .
V gene: TRBV29-1
J gene: TRBJ2-1
D gene: TRBD2
CDR3 protein: CSVVGEGSYNEQFF
CDR3 DNA: TGCAGCGTTGTAGGGGAGGGGTCCTACAATGAGCAGTTCTTC

clone size: once
V gene: TRBV28
J gene: TRBJ2-1
D gene: .
CDR3 protein: CASSFDWGSYNEQFF
CDR3 DNA: TGTGCCAGCAGTTTCGACTGGGGCTCCTACAATGAGCAGTTCTTC

clone size: .
V gene: TRBV6-5
J gene: TRBJ2-7
D gene: .
CDR3 protein: CASSWDETYEQYF
CDR3 DNA: TGTGCCAGCAGCTGGGACGAAACATACGAGCAGTACTTC

clone size: once
V gene: TRBV9
J gene: TRBJ1-1
D gene: .
CDR3 protein: CASSVATRPELRVDNTEAFF
CDR3 DNA: TGTGCCAGCAGCGTAGCTACCCGGCCAGAGTTACGGGTCGATAACACTGAAGCTTTCTTT

clone size: once
V gene: TRBV6-6
J gene: TRBJ1-2
D gene: TRBD1
CDR3 protein: CASSYFKTGGAFGYTF
CDR3 DNA: TGTGCCAGCAGTTACTTTAAGACAGGGGGCGCGTTTGGCTACACCTTC

clone size: .
V gene: TRBV11-3
J gene: TRBJ2-1
D gene: TRBD2
CDR3 protein: CASSLGLAEDNEQFF
CDR3 DNA: TGTGCCAGCAGCTTAGGTCTAGCGGAGGACAATGAGCAGTTCTTC

clone size: .
V gene: TRBV6-6
J gene: TRBJ1-2
D gene: TRBD1
CDR3 protein: CASSDDRGDYGYTF
CDR3 DNA: TGTGCCAGCAGCGATGACAGGGGAGACTATGGCTACACCTTC

clone size: .
V gene: TRBV7-9
J gene: TRBJ2-2
D gene: .
CDR3 protein: CASSLASYGELFF
CDR3 DNA: TGTGCCAGCAGCTTAGCCTCTTATGGGGAGCTGTTTTTT

clone size: .
V gene: TRBV9
J gene: TRBJ2-2
D gene: .
CDR3 protein: CASSVGGGAQTGELFF
CDR3 DNA: TGTGCCAGCAGCGTCGGAGGGGGGGCGCAGACCGGGGAGCTGTTTTTT

clone size: .
V gene: TRBV19
J gene: TRBJ2-2
D gene: TRBD1
CDR3 protein: CASSSGTGGDGELFF
CDR3 DNA: TGTGCCAGTAGTTCCGGGACAGGGGGTGACGGGGAGCTGTTTTTT

clone size: .
V gene: TRBV7-8
J gene: TRBJ2-2
D gene: .
CDR3 protein: CASSPQHSPLPNTGELFF
CDR3 DNA: TGTGCCAGCAGCCCGCAACATAGCCCGCTTCCGAACACCGGGGAGCTGTTTTTT

clone size: .
V gene: TRBV11-2
J gene: TRBJ2-7
D gene: TRBD1
CDR3 protein: CASTKRTGEGEQYF
CDR3 DNA: TGTGCCAGCACCAAAAGGACAGGGGAAGGCGAGCAGTACTTC

clone size: .
V gene: TRBV19
J gene: TRBJ2-3
D gene: .
CDR3 protein: CASSIDSPTGGGWADTQYF
CDR3 DNA: TGTGCCAGTAGTATAGATTCCCCCACGGGCGGCGGTTGGGCAGATACGCAGTATTTT

clone size: .
V gene: TRBV6-5
J gene: TRBJ2-5
D gene: TRBD2
CDR3 protein: CASSYEAGVETQYF
CDR3 DNA: TGTGCCAGCAGTTACGAGGCGGGGGTAGAGACCCAGTACTTC

clone size: .
V gene: TRBV4-1
J gene: TRBJ2-7
D gene: .
CDR3 protein: CASSPLGVTEQYF
CDR3 DNA: TGCGCCAGCAGCCCACTCGGAGTTACGGAGCAGTACTTC